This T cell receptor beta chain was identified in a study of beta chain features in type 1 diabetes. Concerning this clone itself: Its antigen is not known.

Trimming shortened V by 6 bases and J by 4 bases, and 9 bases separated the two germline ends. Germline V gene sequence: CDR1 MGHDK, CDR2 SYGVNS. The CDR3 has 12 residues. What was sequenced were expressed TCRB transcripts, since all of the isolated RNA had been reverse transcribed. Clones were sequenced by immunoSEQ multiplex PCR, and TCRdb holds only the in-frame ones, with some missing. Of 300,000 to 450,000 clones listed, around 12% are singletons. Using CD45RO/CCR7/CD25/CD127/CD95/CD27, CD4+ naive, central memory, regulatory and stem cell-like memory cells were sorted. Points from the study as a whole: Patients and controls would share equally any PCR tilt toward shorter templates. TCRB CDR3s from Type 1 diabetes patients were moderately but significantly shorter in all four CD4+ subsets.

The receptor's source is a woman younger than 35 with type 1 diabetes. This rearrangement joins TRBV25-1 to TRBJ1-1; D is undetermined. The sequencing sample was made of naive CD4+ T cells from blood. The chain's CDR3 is CASSPGGTEAFF. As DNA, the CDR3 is TGTGCCAGCAGCCCAGGAGGCACTGAAGCTTTCTTT. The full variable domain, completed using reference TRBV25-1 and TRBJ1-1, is EADIYQTPRYLVIGTGKKITLECSQTMGHDKMYWYQQDPGMELHLIHYSYGVNSTEKGDLSSESTVSRIRTEHFPLTLESARPSHTSQYLCASSPGGTEAFFGQGTRLTVV.